Reported below is one TCR beta chain. Its antigen is undetermined. The sample comes from a study of graft-versus-host responses after intestinal transplantation. Study as a whole: Multivisceral, liver-intestinal, or isolated intestinal transplants were received by the recipients. Whole-study results and caveats: Ileal or blood samples showed some GvH clones first, and such clones were also found in recipient marrow. Association was observed between peak circulating GvH clone levels and early post-transplant HvG declines.

The CDR3 is 16 residues long. The J segment lost 4 bases and the V segment lost 4 bases, leaving 3 bases of the junction unmatched. Germline assignment: CDR1 LGHNA and CDR2 YNFKEQ. Assay used: immunoSEQ multiplex PCR; TCRdb lists only in-frame clones, some missing. The table shows about 96,000 clones, with 90% to 95% occurring only once. Sample: unstimulated CD4+ T cells sorted from spleen or lymph node cells, taken before intestinal transplant. The clonotype comes from a human donor who received an intestinal transplant. The gene calls are TRBV4-2 and TRBJ2-3, with 15 bases that match TRBD2. The CDR3 loop is CASSRTSGGAADTQYF. The CDR3 DNA reads as TGTGCCAGCAGCCGGACTAGCGGGGGGGCCGCAGATACGCAGTATTTT.